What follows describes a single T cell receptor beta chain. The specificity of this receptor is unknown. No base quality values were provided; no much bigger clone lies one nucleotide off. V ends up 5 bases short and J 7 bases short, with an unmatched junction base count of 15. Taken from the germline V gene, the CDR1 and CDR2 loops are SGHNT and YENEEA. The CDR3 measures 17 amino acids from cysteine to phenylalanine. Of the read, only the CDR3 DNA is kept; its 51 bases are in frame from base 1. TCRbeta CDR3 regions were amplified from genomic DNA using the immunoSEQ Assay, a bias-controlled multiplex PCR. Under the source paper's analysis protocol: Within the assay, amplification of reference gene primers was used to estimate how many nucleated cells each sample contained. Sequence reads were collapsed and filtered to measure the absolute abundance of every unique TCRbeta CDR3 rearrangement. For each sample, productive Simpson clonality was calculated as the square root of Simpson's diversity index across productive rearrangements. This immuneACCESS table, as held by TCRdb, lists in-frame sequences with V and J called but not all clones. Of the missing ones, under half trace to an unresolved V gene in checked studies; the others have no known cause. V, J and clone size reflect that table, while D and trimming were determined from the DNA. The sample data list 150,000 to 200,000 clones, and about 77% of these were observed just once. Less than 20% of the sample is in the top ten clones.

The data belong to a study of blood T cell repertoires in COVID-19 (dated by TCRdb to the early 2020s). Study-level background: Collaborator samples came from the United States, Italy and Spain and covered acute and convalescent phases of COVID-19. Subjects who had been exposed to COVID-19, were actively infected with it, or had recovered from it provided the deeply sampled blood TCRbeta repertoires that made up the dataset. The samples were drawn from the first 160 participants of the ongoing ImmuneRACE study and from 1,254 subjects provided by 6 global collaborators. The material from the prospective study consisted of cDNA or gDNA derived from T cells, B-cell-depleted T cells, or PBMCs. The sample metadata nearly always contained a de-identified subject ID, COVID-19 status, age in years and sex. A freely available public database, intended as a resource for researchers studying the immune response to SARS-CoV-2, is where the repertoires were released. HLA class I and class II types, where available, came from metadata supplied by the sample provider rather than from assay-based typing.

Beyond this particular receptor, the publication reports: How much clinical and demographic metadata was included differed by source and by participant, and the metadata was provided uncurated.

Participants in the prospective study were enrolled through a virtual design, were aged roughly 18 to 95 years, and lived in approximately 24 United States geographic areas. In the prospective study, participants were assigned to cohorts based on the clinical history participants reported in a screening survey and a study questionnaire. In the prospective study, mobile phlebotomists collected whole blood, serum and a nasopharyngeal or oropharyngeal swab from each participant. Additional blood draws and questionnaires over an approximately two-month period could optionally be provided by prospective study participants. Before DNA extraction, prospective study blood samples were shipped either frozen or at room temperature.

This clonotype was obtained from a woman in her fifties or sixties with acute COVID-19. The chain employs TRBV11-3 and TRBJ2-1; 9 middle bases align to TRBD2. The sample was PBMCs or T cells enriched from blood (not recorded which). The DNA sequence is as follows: TGTGCCAGCAGCCCCAGGGGAGCGGGGGGACCCATGAATGAGCAGTTCTTC. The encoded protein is CASSPRGAGGPMNEQFF.